This T cell receptor (beta chain) originates from a study of type 1 regulatory T cells. Overall study: T-allo10 is a Tr1-enriched, alloantigen-specific CD4 T cell product made in vitro.

CDR1 is GTSNPN, CDR2 SVGIG, per germline (reference sequence). The CDR3 covers 13 residues. V lost 7 bases and J lost 1; bases outside the gene matches: 3. Each CDR3 protein gets one entry after TCRdb re-called the reads with MiXCR. The table shows more than 12,000 distinct CDR3 sequences, with roughly an eighth occurring only once. In this sample, this clonotype turned up many times. Its antigen is not identified. The sequenced sample consisted of cultured T cells, either the whole culture or a sorted T cell fraction (not recorded which). The TCR originated in a human donor in good health. The rearrangement links TRBV30 to TRBJ2-2, with 7 bases lining up with TRBD1. CDR3 residues: CALRQGNTGELFF. The CDR3 DNA reads as TGTGCCTTACGACAGGGGAACACCGGGGAGCTGTTTTTT.